The 32 T cell receptor beta chains reported below all come from one sample, sequenced in a study of blood T cell repertoires in COVID-19. Using immunoSEQ multiplex PCR, the repertoire was profiled, and TCRdb retains in-frame clones only, with some absent. Of 200,000 to 250,000 clones listed, roughly four fifths are singletons. Sequencing input: PBMCs or T cells enriched from blood (not recorded which). These receptors all stem from a woman aged 55-70 years who had recovered from COVID-19.

This chain links TRBV19 with TRBJ1-6, with TRBD1 matching over 8 bases. The CDR3 sequence is 16 residues long. Germline CDR1 reads LNHDA; CDR2 reads SQIVND (reference sequence). With 5 bases clipped from V and 10 bases from J, the junction kept 13 bases outside the gene matches. The CDR3 region is CASSPGQAERRSPLHF. CDR3 sequence (DNA): TGTGCCAGTAGTCCGGGACAGGCGGAGAGACGCTCACCCCTCCACTTT.

The chain is built from TRBV7-6 and TRBJ2-3; 8 nucleotides match TRBD2. J lost 2 bases, V lost 1 base, and 5 bases had no gene match. Germline V gives CDR1 SGHVS, CDR2 FNYEAQ. There are 16 residues in the CDR3. The CDR3 protein is CASSLGGLAPTDTQYF. The CDR3 DNA is TGTGCCAGCAGCTTAGGAGGACTAGCACCCACAGATACGCAGTATTTT.

This clone was observed a few times. The chain combines TRBV19 with TRBJ1-3; TRBD1 is a possible D gene (6 bases). Trimming pared 8 bases from V and 0 bases from J, leaving 8 bases between. The CDR3 runs 13 residues. From germline, CDR1 is LNHDA and CDR2 SQIVND (reference sequence). CDR3 residues: CASQGFSGNTIYF. The CDR3 DNA reads as TGTGCCAGTCAGGGGTTCTCTGGAAACACCATATATTTT.

The CDR3 bases are TGTGCCATACAGGGGAGCTCCTACGAGCAGTACTTC. Encoded protein: CAIQGSSYEQYF. This chain connects TRBV10-3 to TRBJ2-7, with TRBD1 matching over 7 bases. CDR1 is ENHRY and CDR2 is SYGVKD in the germline V gene. The CDR3 sequence is 12 residues long. After removal of 9 bases from V and 0 bases from J, the junction contained 2 bases not matched to a gene.

This chain joins TRBV7-9 and TRBJ2-3; D perhaps matches TRBD2 (6 bases). CDR3 size: 14 residues. Germline values: CDR1 SEHNR, CDR2 FQNEAQ (reference sequence). V was clipped by 3 bases and J by 5 bases, with 12 bases between them. In nucleotides, the CDR3 is TGTGCCAGCAGCTTCCGAGGAGCGGGAGATACGCAGTATTTT. Protein: CASSFRGAGDTQYF.

The chain carries TRBV2 and TRBJ1-2; D is ambiguous. The CDR3 extends over 14 amino acids. Trimming pared 4 bases from V and 5 bases from J, leaving 14 bases between. Germline V gene lookup returns CDR1 SNHLY and CDR2 FYNNEI. The CDR3 DNA reads TGTGCCAGCAGTGCATCGGAGGGTTCATATGGCTACACCTTC. Residues: CASSASEGSYGYTF.

This sequence joins TRBV6-2 or TRBV6-3 and TRBJ2-2, with D tentatively TRBD2 (5 bases). CDR3 length: 17 residues. The germline V gene has CDR1 MNHEY and CDR2 SVGEGT. The V end lost 0 bases, the J end lost 4 bases, and 15 bases lay between the germline ends. The CDR3 loop reads CASSYSIGLASTGELFF. The DNA of the CDR3 is TGTGCCAGCAGTTACTCGATCGGGCTAGCTTCCACCGGGGAGCTGTTTTTT.

J is TRBJ1-3 and V is TRBV5-4; tentative D call: TRBD1 (5 bases). CDR1 and CDR2 from the germline V gene are SGHNT and YYREEE (reference sequence). The CDR3 extends over 16 amino acids. With 4 bases removed from V and 1 base from J, the gap between germline ends came to 15 bases. In nucleotides, the CDR3 is TGTGCCAGCAGCCCGGCCTTGCAGGGATCTGGAAACACCATATATTTT. It translates to CASSPALQGSGNTIYF.

The V call is TRBV5-1, the J call TRBJ2-5, with TRBD1 matching 8 bases. The CDR3 sequence is 14 residues long. Germline loops: CDR1 SGHRS, CDR2 YFSETQ. J was trimmed by 5 bases and V by 4 bases; bases with no gene match: 7. The CDR3 sequence: CASSRQGIDETQYF. The CDR3 nucleotides read TGCGCCAGCAGCAGACAGGGGATTGATGAGACCCAGTACTTC.

The chain recombines TRBV21-1 with TRBJ1-4; the table names TRBD1, a call not compared with the DNA. TRBV21-1 is reported as a pseudogene. The CDR3 loop spans 17 amino acids. CDR3 protein: CASSKGRDRLENEKLFF. The CDR3 DNA sequence: TGTGCCAGCAGCAAAGGGCGGGACAGGCTGGAAAATGAAAAACTGTTTTTT.

The CDR3 protein is CASSQEYGRGARNTIYF. DNA of the CDR3: TGTGCCAGCAGCCAAGAATATGGCAGGGGGGCAAGAAACACCATATATTTT. The rearrangement joins TRBV4-2 to TRBJ1-3, with 7 bases matching TRBD1. Germline assignment: CDR1 LGHNA and CDR2 YNFKEQ. Trimming at V came to 0 bases and at J to 5 bases, leaving 10 bases not matched to a gene. This CDR3 has 17 residues.

This clone was seen a single time. The chain combines TRBV23-1 with TRBJ2-5; 7 bases line up with TRBD1. TRBV23-1 is flagged as an ORF with uncertain function. Trimming cost V 4 bases and J 0 bases; bases outside gene matches: 11. The CDR3 is made up of 17 amino acids. The CDR3 nucleotides are TGCGCCAGCAGTCCCCCGAGGGGGCGGACGTACCAAGAGACCCAGTACTTC. Amino acids: CASSPPRGRTYQETQYF.

The V call is TRBV9, the J call TRBJ1-6; 7 positions agree with TRBD1. This CDR3 is built from 14 residues. Germline V CDR1 and CDR2: SGDLS, YYNGEE. With V trimmed by 4 bases and J by 7 bases, 5 bases remained unmatched. CDR3 amino acids: CASSPRDSNSPLHF. CDR3 DNA: TGTGCCAGCAGCCCCCGGGACAGCAATTCACCCCTCCACTTT.

The chain employs TRBV2 and TRBJ2-1; 10 bases line up with TRBD2. CDR1 and CDR2 (germline): SNHLY, FYNNEI. CDR3 length: 11 amino acids. V lost 7 bases, J lost 10 bases, and 1 base stayed unmatched. CDR3 region: CASTLAGEQFF. The DNA for the CDR3 is TGTGCCAGCACACTAGCGGGGGAGCAGTTCTTC.

This chain links TRBV5-1 with TRBJ2-3; D possibly corresponds to TRBD2 (5 bases). The germline V gene encodes CDR1 SGHRS and CDR2 YFSETQ. V was cut by 3 bases and J by 6 bases, with 17 bases left in between. This CDR3 spans 15 amino acids. The CDR3 sequence: CASSWLGGAEDTQYF. DNA of the CDR3: TGCGCCAGCAGCTGGCTGGGCGGAGCGGAGGATACGCAGTATTTT.

This clone came up once. The rearrangement joins TRBV7-8 to TRBJ2-7; possible D gene TRBD2, 5 bases. The CDR3 consists of 15 residues. Trimming stripped 5 bases from V and 3 bases from J, with 17 bases between. Germline assignment: CDR1 SGHVS and CDR2 FQNEAQ. CDR3 residues: CASSRGGSINYEQYF. CDR3 sequence (DNA): TGTGCCAGCAGCCGAGGAGGCAGTATAAACTACGAGCAGTACTTC.

This clone was counted a few times. The rearrangement uses TRBV27 and TRBJ2-1; 8 bases agree with TRBD1. This CDR3 comprises 14 residues. Trimming removed 11 bases from V and 5 bases from J; junction bases left unmatched: 11. Per germline, CDR1 MNHEY and CDR2 SMNVEV (reference sequence). The CDR3 coding sequence is TGTGCCTTACAGTACAGGGGGTGGAACAATGAGCAGTTCTTC. This encodes CALQYRGWNNEQFF.

The genes are TRBV7-8 and TRBJ1-1; 8 bases line up with TRBD1. This CDR3 region has 17 residues. Trimming at V came to 1 base and at J to 1 base, leaving 8 bases not matched to a gene. Germline assignment: CDR1 SGHVS and CDR2 FQNEAQ. The CDR3 sequence: CASSLDRGGAENTEAFF. In DNA form, the CDR3 reads TGTGCCAGCAGCTTAGACAGGGGGGGCGCAGAGAACACTGAAGCTTTCTTT.

The CDR3 DNA sequence: TGCGCCAGCAGTGAGCCAGGGGGCTCCGGGGAGACCCAGTACTTC. This sequence encodes CASSEPGGSGETQYF. This rearrangement joins TRBV10-2 to TRBJ2-5; 8 bases are a match to TRBD1. Per the germline V gene, CDR1 is WSHSY and CDR2 is SAAADI. The ends lost 2 bases at V and 5 bases at J; junction bases unmatched: 7. This CDR3 comprises 15 residues.

V gene TRBV18 combines with J gene TRBJ2-5, with TRBD1 matching over 8 bases. Losses at the gene ends were 3 bases for V and 3 bases for J; bases not matched to a gene: 6. The CDR3 has 15 residues. Germline CDR1 reads KGHSH; CDR2 reads LQKENI. CDR3 protein: CASSPRQGQEETQYF. DNA of the CDR3: TGTGCCAGCTCACCGCGACAGGGGCAGGAAGAGACCCAGTACTTC. The full variable domain, its missing parts supplied by reference TRBV18 and TRBJ2-5, is NAGVMQNPRHLVRRRGQEARLRCSPMKGHSHVYWYRQLPEEGLKFMVYLQKENIIDESGMPKERFSAEFPKEGPSILRIQQVVRGDSAAYFCASSPRQGQEETQYFGPGTRLLVL.

This clone was found once. The chain is built from TRBV19 and TRBJ2-3; D is unclear. V lost 3 bases to trimming and J lost 2 bases, with 12 bases between them. This CDR3 is 15 amino acids long. CDR1 is LNHDA, CDR2 SQIVND, per germline (reference sequence). The CDR3 DNA follows: TGTGCCAGTAGTATTGCAGACAAATCCACAGATACGCAGTATTTT. This sequence encodes CASSIADKSTDTQYF.

The chain is built from TRBV5-4 and TRBJ2-7; 9 bases are shared with TRBD2. The CDR3 length is 13 residues. Germline V lookup: CDR1 SGHNT, CDR2 YYREEE (reference sequence). V shed 0 bases, J shed 7 bases, and the junction held 2 bases outside the gene matches. The CDR3 region is CASSLGAGGEQYF. The CDR3 bases are TGTGCCAGCAGCTTGGGGGCGGGAGGGGAGCAGTACTTC.

Points on this clone: The sample has other DNA sequences that encode this CDR3 too. CDR3 DNA sequence: TGTGCCAGCAGGGACATGAACACTGAAGCTTTCTTT. The encoded protein is CASRDMNTEAFF. V and J are TRBV19 and TRBJ1-1; TRBD1 might be the D (6 bases). V was trimmed by 9 bases and J by 0 bases, leaving 8 bases between them. The CDR3 consists of 12 residues. Germline-derived CDR1 and CDR2 are LNHDA and SQIVND (reference sequence).

The chain combines TRBV2 with TRBJ2-2; 9 bases match TRBD1. The V and J ends lost 7 bases and 0 bases, in that order; junction bases with no gene match: 15. Per germline, CDR1 SNHLY and CDR2 FYNNEI. The CDR3 is 19 amino acids. CDR3 in amino acids: CASKAALGTGNSNTGELFF. Written as DNA, the CDR3 is TGTGCCAGCAAAGCGGCCCTGGGGACAGGGAATTCGAACACCGGGGAGCTGTTTTTT.

The chain links TRBV28 to TRBJ2-1, with 13 bases identical to TRBD2. This CDR3 has 15 amino acids. The V gene's germline CDR1 is MDHEN and CDR2 SYDVKM. CDR3 sequence reads: CVPTSGRVLYNEQFF. In DNA form, the CDR3 reads TGTGTCCCAACTAGCGGGAGGGTCCTTTACAATGAGCAGTTCTTC. Together with reference TRBV28 and TRBJ2-1, the CDR3 gives the full variable domain: DVKVTQSSRYLVKRTGEKVFLECVQDMDHENMFWYRQDPGLGLRLIYFSYDVKMKEKGDIPEGYSVSREKKERFSLILESASTNQTSMYLCVPTSGRVLYNEQFFGPGTRLTVL.

The chain carries TRBV5-8 and TRBJ1-2; D is ambiguous. The germline V and J ends were trimmed by 0 bases and 2 bases, with 8 bases remaining between them. Germline CDR1 and CDR2: SGHTS and YDEGEE. This CDR3 is built from 14 residues. The CDR3 reads CASSLDGLNYGYTF. CDR3 coding DNA: TGTGCCAGCAGCTTGGATGGACTCAACTATGGCTACACCTTC.

This chain connects TRBV6-5 to TRBJ2-7; the match to TRBD1 covers 10 bases. The CDR3 covers 14 residues. Trimming took 6 bases from V and 5 from J; bases not matched to a gene: 7. CDR1 is MNHEY, CDR2 SVGAGI, per germline. CDR3 DNA: TGTGCCAGCAGACGAGACAGGGGGCAGGACGAGCAGTACTTC. It specifies CASRRDRGQDEQYF.

This clone was seen a few times. Other DNA sequences from this sample encode an identical CDR3 as well. V and J are TRBV19 and TRBJ1-4; TRBD1 is a possible D gene (6 bases). Germline assignment: CDR1 LNHDA and CDR2 SQIVND (reference sequence). The germline V and J ends were trimmed by 5 bases and 5 bases, with 12 bases remaining between them. This CDR3 has 14 residues. In nucleotides, the CDR3 is TGTGCCAGTAGTGAACAGGGAATCAATGAAAAACTGTTTTTT. Residues: CASSEQGINEKLFF.

This chain links TRBV3-1 (or the pseudogene TRBV3-2) with TRBJ1-4, with 7 bases lining up with TRBD1. The CDR3 is made up of 16 amino acids. The junction had 7 bases not matched to a gene; V was cut back by 3 bases and J by 3 bases. In germline, CDR1 is LGHDT, CDR2 YNNKEL (reference sequence). CDR3 bases: TGTGCCAGCAGCCAGCAACAGGGGCGGCCTAATGAAAAACTGTTTTTT. This translates into CASSQQQGRPNEKLFF.

The chain uses TRBV5-1 and TRBJ2-7; D is perhaps TRBD2 (5 bases). The CDR3 extends over 14 amino acids. The germline V and J ends were trimmed by 7 bases and 7 bases, with 21 bases remaining between them. Germline V gene lookup returns CDR1 SGHRS and CDR2 YFSETQ. The CDR3 sequence: CASRPGDRSGEQYF. Here the CDR3 DNA reads TGCGCCAGCCGACCTGGGGATAGAAGCGGTGAGCAGTACTTC.

This clone was seen a single time. The CDR3 protein is CASSLLDSAEQFF. As DNA, the CDR3 is TGTGCCAGCAGCCTGCTTGATAGTGCTGAGCAGTTCTTC. The genes are TRBV3-1 (or the pseudogene TRBV3-2) and TRBJ2-1; D is unresolved. Trimming shortened V by 4 bases and J by 9 bases, and 13 bases separated the two germline ends. The CDR3 spans 13 residues. Looked up from germline, CDR1 is LGHDT and CDR2 is YNNKEL (reference sequence).

CDR3 coding DNA: TGTGCCAGCAGCCCCCGCAGGGGACCTGGAAACACCATATATTTT. This translates into CASSPRRGPGNTIYF. The V and J genes are TRBV5-6 and TRBJ1-3, with D tentatively TRBD1 (6 bases). The V and J ends lost 4 bases and 2 bases respectively, with 13 bases between them. The germline gives CDR1 SGHDT, CDR2 YYEEEE. This CDR3 is built from 15 residues.